The following is a T cell receptor (beta chain) sequence with its context. Its antigen is currently not known. No clone much larger than this one lies a single base away; base qualities are absent. The data originate from a study of cytomegalovirus exposure and HLA in healthy donors (TCRdb year 2017). For the study in its entirety: A later analysis indicated that the 120 validation repertoires were generated on the platform also employed for the approximately 690 repertoires of the first cohort. In addition to the first cohort of about 650 subjects, a separate validation cohort of under 150 different subjects was used. The aim of the study was to test whether cataloging public T cell receptors could identify signatures of past pathogen exposure. To predict cytomegalovirus infection status, the study brought together high-throughput TCR immunosequencing, statistical association of individual TCRs with disease status, and machine learning.

The donors belonged to the validation cohort of about 110 subjects, which was separate from the roughly 700-subject first cohort. Library creation used the immunoSEQ multiplex PCR assay. Processing in the source paper ran as follows. A statistical classification framework was developed to diagnose cytomegalovirus status using the catalog of TCR beta chain sequences. The immuneACCESS repertoire file appears here via TCRdb, limited to in-frame rearrangements. These files lack a portion of the clones; in checked studies, under half of the deficit traces to unresolved V genes, and the cause of the others is not known. V and J calls and clone size come straight from that table; D and trimming were deduced from the DNA. The sample has about 160,000 clones on record, roughly 86% of them singletons. The top ten clones comprise around a tenth of the sample. Here is what the overall study found, with its caveats: A later analysis lacked HLA typing for the validation cohort, so it scored co-occurrence in that cohort across all 130 or so repertoires. Across donors, most TCR sequences were observed very rarely, whereas some public TCRs were present in many individuals. Cytomegalovirus status was reported to be diagnosed by the classifier with high specificity and sensitivity in both the original and validation cohorts. A few of the identified cytomegalovirus-associated TCR beta chains were confirmed in vitro to be specific for cytomegalovirus antigens. In the study, some 180 TCR beta chains were listed as associated with cytomegalovirus. Of the cluster scores, 94% were above 0 in a later analysis, which found that TCRs clustered in the first cohort also tended to co-occur in the 95 to 150 validation repertoires. It was suggested by the authors that the approach could potentially be generalized to other disease states and immunological phenotypes.

The CDR3 sequence holds 15 residues, the cysteine and phenylalanine included. This entry keeps only the CDR3 DNA: 45 bases, framed from base 1. Trimming accounts for 3 bases at V and 7 bases at J, while the number of junction bases matched to no gene is 11. Sequences SGHAT (CDR1) and FQNNGV (CDR2) are obtained from the germline V gene. The receptor's source is a woman aged 18-29 years in good health and CMV-seropositive. The sequence joins TRBV11-2 to TRBJ1-2, with 7 bases in between that match TRBD1. Material for sequencing was PBMCs. The CDR3 in this case is CASSFDRETYSGYTF. Read as DNA, the sequence is TGTGCCAGCAGCTTTGACAGGGAAACGTACTCTGGCTACACCTTC.